This T cell receptor (beta chain) emerged from a study of response to subunit inactivated influenza vaccine. Study results and caveats: The authors proposed limited new T cell recruitment per seasonal influenza vaccination.

This clonotype was seen more than once but under ten times. Its cognate antigen is unknown. V dropped 6 bases and J dropped 3; count of bases not matched to a gene: 6. The CDR3 has 14 amino acids. Germline CDR1 is MGHDK and CDR2 is SYGVNS. TCRdb itself ran the RT-PCR reads through MiXCR, one entry per CDR3 protein. The repertoire holds over 800,000 distinct CDR3 sequences, with 21% as singletons. The sequence was obtained from a man in his fifties who received an inactivated influenza vaccine. This sequence joins TRBV25-1 and TRBJ2-7; 9 bases are shared with TRBD1. Sequenced here: PBMCs from blood, sampled more than 4 days after vaccination. The CDR3 region has the DNA TGTGCCAGCAGAGGGACAGGGAAGAGCTACGAGCAGTACTTC. Translation gives CASRGTGKSYEQYF.